Listed below are T cell receptor beta chains from one sample, sequenced in a study of post-analysis software for immune sequencing data. TCRdb redid the calling of the PCR reads with MiXCR, one entry per CDR3 protein. The table lists roughly 410,000 distinct CDR3 sequences, approximately 33% of them singletons. Sequencing was performed on blood. The source of these receptors is a girl aged 5 to 17 with multiple sclerosis. CDR3s include the opening cysteine and the closing phenylalanine or tryptophan. The order of the fields is V gene, CDR3 length, J gene, CDR3 protein.

TRBV20-1	15	TRBJ1-4	CSARDRARPNEKLFF
TRBV7-3	13	TRBJ1-1	CASSLSPQGEAFF
TRBV3-1	17	TRBJ2-1	CASSQDLLSGYYNEQFF
TRBV7-9	16	TRBJ2-1	CASSFFGRGTGYEQFF
TRBV7-9	20	TRBJ2-4	CASSKGGRGLFVDAKNIQYF
TRBV15	15	TRBJ2-7	CATSRVLGNPYEQYF
TRBV18	15	TRBJ2-5	CASSPQQGWQETQYF
TRBV6-1	13	TRBJ2-7	CASSEVGPGEQYF
TRBV6-6	13	TRBJ2-7	CASTPDRGYEQYF
TRBV5-1	15	TRBJ2-5	CASSLLPGQQETQYF
TRBV2	14	TRBJ1-2	CASRMTGVNYGYTF
TRBV5-5	12	TRBJ2-3	CASSWNAAAQYF
TRBV7-2	15	TRBJ1-1	CASSFTGAPNTEAFF
TRBV6-5	16	TRBJ2-1	CASSYISGGEYNEQFF
TRBV28	19	TRBJ2-5	CATSTRAWSGTAAWETQYF
TRBV12-3/TRBV12-4	15	TRBJ2-3	CASRLPTSVTDAQYF
TRBV7-9	15	TRBJ2-5	CASSFSGGFYNEQYF
TRBV6-1	14	TRBJ1-2	CASSEVGGSDGYTF
TRBV5-6	15	TRBJ2-1	CASSCGLVRVNEQFF
TRBV4-1	16	TRBJ2-5	CASSQPRASLGETQYF
TRBV4-2	16	TRBJ1-4	CASSQERQSTNEKLFF
TRBV3-1	14	TRBJ1-2	CASSRSPGSVGYTF
TRBV27	14	TRBJ2-7	CASSTGQDYYEQYF
TRBV10-3	13	TRBJ2-3	CAISTGTADTQYF
TRBV4-3	16	TRBJ2-6	CASSQGTPVGANVLTF